This TCR beta chain was profiled in a study of post-analysis software for immune sequencing data. In the study overall: The patients showed relapsing-remitting, secondary progressive and progressive-relapsing multiple sclerosis courses.

V was trimmed by 3 bases and J by 2 bases, leaving 15 bases between them. Germline loops: CDR1 DFQATT, CDR2 SNEGSKA (reference sequence). The length of the CDR3 is 15 residues. This clonotype was picked up many times. The antigen remains undetermined. Findings and caveats of the study: Compared with controls, patients had more of 4 to 6 TRBV segments, including TRBV5-6, TRBV5-1 and TRBV20-1. In multiple sclerosis, normalized Chao1 diversity was significantly below that of controls.

Unique molecular identifiers were built into the TCR beta cDNA libraries. The T cell input of roughly 1 to 11 million gave around 540,000 cDNA molecules. MiXCR was run by TCRdb on the PCR reads, yielding one entry per CDR3 protein. The data show 250,000 to 300,000 distinct CDR3 sequences, with 30% to 45% seen just once and 4% to 6% held by the top ten. The material sequenced was blood. The source of this sequence is a girl aged 10 to 17 with multiple sclerosis. The V and J genes are TRBV20-1 and TRBJ2-3, with D unclear. CDR3 sequence reads: CSASWQAEPTDTQYF. CDR3 nucleotides: TGCAGTGCTAGCTGGCAAGCAGAACCCACAGATACGCAGTATTTT.